This TCR beta chain was found in a study of blood T cells in healthy people across ages. Primed by a sample-barcoded 5' primer and a J-beta primer mix, a second PCR proceeded for about 6 to 11 cycles. One entry per CDR3 protein results from TCRdb running MiXCR on the 5' RACE reads. The sample lists 450,000 to 700,000 distinct CDR3 sequences, roughly a quarter occurring once. This clonotype was counted ten times or more. The germline CDR1 and CDR2 sequences are SGHRS and YFSETQ. CDR3 length: 13 amino acids. V lost 3 bases to trimming and J lost 4 bases, with 10 bases between them. The sequence came from a woman between 65 and 79 years old in good health. J is TRBJ2-5 and V is TRBV5-1, with D unclear. The sequencing input was blood. CDR3: CASSSQSAETQYF. In DNA, the CDR3 is TGCGCCAGCAGCTCACAATCCGCAGAGACCCAGTACTTC. The whole variable domain, remainder taken from reference TRBV5-1 and TRBJ2-5, is KAGVTQTPRYLIKTRGQQVTLSCSPISGHRSVSWYQQTPGQGLQFLFEYFSETQRNKGNFPGRFSGRQFSNSRSEMNVSTLELGDSALYLCASSSQSAETQYFGPGTRLLVL.